This T cell receptor beta chain was sequenced for a study of beta chain features in type 1 diabetes. cDNA synthesis used the whole RNA isolate, giving expressed TCRB sequences. Assay: immunoSEQ multiplex PCR; the TCRdb copy retains only in-frame clones and omits some. The table records 250,000 to 350,000 clones, 14% of them present only once. Germline CDR1 reads MGHRA; CDR2 reads YSYEKL. V was pared by 3 bases and J by 5 bases, with 10 bases between. This CDR3 has 14 amino acids. The chain combines TRBV4-1 with TRBJ1-4, with D hard to call. The material sequenced was central memory CD4+ T cells from blood. The receptor comes from a man aged 25 to 40 in good health. CDR3 sequence (DNA): TGCGCCAGCAGCCATGAAGGGCCGAATGAAAAACTGTTTTTT. Its translation: CASSHEGPNEKLFF.